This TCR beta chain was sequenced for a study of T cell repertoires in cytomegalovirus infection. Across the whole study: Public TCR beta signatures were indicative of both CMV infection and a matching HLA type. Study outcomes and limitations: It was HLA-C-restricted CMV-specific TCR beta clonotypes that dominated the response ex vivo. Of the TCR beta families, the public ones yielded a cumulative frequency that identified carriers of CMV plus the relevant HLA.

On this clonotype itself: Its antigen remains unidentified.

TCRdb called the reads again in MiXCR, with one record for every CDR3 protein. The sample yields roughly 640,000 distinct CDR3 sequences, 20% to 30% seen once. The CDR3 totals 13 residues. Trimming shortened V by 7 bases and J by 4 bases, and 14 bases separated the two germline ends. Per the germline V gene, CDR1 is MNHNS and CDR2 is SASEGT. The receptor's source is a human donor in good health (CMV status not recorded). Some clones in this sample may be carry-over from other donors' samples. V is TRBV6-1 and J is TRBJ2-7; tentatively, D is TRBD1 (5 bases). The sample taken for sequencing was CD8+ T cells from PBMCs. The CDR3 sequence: CASKLTKGYEQYV. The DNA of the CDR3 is TGTGCCAGCAAGCTGACCAAGGGGTACGAGCAGTACGTC.